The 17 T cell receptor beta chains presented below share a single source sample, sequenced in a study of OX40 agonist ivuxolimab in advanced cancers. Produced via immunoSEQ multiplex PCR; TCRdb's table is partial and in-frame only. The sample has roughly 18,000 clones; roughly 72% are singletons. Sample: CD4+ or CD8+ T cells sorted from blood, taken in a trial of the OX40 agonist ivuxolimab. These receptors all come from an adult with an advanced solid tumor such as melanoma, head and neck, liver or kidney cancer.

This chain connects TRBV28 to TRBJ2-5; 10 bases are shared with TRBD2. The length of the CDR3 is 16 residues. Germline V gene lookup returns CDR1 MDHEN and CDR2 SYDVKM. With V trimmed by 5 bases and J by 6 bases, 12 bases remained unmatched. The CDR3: CASSRPTAGGPKTQYF. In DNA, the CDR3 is TGTGCCAGCAGTCGCCCGACAGCGGGGGGGCCGAAGACCCAGTACTTC.

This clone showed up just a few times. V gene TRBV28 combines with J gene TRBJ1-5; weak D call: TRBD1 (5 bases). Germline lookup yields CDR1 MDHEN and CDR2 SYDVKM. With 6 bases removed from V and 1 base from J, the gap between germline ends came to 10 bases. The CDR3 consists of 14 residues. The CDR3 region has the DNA TGTGCCAGCAGCAGAGACAGCAGCAATCAGCCCCAGCATTTT. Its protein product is CASSRDSSNQPQHF.

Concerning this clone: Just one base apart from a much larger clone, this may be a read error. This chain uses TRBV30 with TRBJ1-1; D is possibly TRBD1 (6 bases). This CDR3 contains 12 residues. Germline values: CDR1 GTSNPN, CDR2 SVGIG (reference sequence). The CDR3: CAWSVGGTETFF. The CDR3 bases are TGTGCCTGGAGCGTCGGGGGCACTGAAACTTTCTTT.

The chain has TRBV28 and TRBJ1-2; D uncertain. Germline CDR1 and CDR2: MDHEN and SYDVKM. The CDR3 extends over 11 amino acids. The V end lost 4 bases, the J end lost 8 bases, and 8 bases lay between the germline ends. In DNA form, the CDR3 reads TGTGCCAGCAGTTCGGCCGCCGGCTACACCTTC. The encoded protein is CASSSAAGYTF.

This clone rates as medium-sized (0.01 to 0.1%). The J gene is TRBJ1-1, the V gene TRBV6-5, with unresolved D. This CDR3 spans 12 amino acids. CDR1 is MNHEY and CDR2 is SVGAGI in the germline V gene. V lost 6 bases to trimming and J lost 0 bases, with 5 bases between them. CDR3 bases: TGTGCCAGCAGCAGACTGAACACTGAAGCTTTCTTT. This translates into CASSRLNTEAFF.

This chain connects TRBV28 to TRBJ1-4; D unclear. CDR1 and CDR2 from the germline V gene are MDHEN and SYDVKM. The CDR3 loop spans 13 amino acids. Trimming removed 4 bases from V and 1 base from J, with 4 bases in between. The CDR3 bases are TGTGCCAGCAGTTATCTAACTAATGAAAAACTGTTTTTT. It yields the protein CASSYLTNEKLFF.

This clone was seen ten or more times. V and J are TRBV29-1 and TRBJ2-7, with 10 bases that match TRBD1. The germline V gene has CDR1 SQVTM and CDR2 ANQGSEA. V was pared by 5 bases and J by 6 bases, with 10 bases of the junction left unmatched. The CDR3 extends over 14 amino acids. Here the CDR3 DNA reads TGCAGCGTTTGGGGAGGGGACAGGGGCTCCGAGCAGTACTTC. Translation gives CSVWGGDRGSEQYF.

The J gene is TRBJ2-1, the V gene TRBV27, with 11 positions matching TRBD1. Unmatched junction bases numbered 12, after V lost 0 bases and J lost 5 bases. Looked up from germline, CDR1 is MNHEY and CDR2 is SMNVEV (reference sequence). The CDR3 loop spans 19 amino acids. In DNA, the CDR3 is TGTGCCAGCAGTTTATCGATAATAGGGACAGGGGGTTTTGACAATGAGCAGTTCTTC. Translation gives CASSLSIIGTGGFDNEQFF.

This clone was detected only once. The CDR3 is CASSEGPGREKLFF. The CDR3 DNA is TGTGCCAGCAGCGAGGGGCCGGGTCGAGAAAAACTGTTTTTT. The chain couples TRBV6-1 to TRBJ1-4; possibly TRBD1 for D (5 bases). Germline-derived CDR1 and CDR2 are MNHNS and SASEGT. Between the trimmed V and J ends, which lost 6 bases and 8 bases, there was a span of 16 bases. The CDR3 extends over 14 amino acids.

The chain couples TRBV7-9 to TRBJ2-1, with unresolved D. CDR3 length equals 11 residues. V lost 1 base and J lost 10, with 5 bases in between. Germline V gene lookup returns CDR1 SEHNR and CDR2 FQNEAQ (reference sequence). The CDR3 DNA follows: TGTGCCAGCAGCTTAGGGTCGGAGCAGTTCTTC. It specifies CASSLGSEQFF.

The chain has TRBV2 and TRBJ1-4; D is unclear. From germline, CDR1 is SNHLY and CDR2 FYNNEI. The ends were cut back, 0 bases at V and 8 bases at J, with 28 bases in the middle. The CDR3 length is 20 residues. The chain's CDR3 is CASSEAPLEGARRMDEKLFF. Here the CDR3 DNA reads TGTGCCAGCAGTGAAGCGCCCTTAGAGGGAGCGCGACGGATGGACGAAAAACTGTTTTTT.

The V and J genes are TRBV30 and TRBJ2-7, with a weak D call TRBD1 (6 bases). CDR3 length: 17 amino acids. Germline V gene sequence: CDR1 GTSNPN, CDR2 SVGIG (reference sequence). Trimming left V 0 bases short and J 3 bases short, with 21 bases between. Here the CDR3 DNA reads TGTGCCTGGAGTGTACGAAGGGCAGGGACAAACTTCTACGAGCAGTACTTC. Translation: CAWSVRRAGTNFYEQYF.

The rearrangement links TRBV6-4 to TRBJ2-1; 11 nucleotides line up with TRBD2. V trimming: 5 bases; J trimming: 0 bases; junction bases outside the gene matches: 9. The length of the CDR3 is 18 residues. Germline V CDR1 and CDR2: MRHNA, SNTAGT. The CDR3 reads CASSPLAGAASSYNEQFF. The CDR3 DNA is TGTGCCAGCAGTCCACTAGCGGGGGCCGCCAGCTCCTACAATGAGCAGTTCTTC.

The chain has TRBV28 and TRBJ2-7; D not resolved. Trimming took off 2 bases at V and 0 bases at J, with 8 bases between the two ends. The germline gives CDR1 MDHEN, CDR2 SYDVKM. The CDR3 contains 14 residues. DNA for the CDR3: TGTGCCAGCAGTTTACTCCTAAGCTCCTACGAGCAGTACTTC. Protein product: CASSLLLSSYEQYF.

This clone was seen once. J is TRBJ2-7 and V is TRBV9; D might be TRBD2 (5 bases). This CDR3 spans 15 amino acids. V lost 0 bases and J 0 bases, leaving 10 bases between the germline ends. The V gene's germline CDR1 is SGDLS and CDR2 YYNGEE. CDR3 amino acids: CASSVGGLSSYEQYF. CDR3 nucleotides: TGTGCCAGCAGCGTAGGAGGGTTGTCCTCCTACGAGCAGTACTTC.

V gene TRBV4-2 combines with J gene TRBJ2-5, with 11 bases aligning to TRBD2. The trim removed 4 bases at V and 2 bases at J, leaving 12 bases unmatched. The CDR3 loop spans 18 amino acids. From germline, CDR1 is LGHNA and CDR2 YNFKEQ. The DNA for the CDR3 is TGTGCCAGCAGCCTCCACCTCTCTACTAGCGGGGGTCAAGAGACCCAGTACTTC. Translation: CASSLHLSTSGGQETQYF.

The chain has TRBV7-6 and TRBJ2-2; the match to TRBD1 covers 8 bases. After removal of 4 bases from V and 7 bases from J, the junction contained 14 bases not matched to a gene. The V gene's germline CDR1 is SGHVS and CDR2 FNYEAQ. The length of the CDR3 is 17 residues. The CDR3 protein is CASSSWTGRRAGGELFF. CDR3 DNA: TGTGCCAGCAGCTCGTGGACAGGGCGTCGAGCAGGCGGGGAGCTGTTTTTT.